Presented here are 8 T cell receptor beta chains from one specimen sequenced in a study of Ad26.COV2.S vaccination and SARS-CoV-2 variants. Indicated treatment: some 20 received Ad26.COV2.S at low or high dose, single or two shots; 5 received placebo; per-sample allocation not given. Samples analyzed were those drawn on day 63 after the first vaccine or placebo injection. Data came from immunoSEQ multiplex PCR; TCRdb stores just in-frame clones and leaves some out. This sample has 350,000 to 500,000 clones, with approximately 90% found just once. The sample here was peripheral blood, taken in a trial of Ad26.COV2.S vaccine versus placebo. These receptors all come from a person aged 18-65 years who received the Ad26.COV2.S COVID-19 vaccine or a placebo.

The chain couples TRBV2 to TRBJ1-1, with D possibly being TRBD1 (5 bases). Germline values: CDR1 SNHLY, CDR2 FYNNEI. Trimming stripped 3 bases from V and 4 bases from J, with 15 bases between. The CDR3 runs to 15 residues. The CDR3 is CASSEGGGAVTEAFF. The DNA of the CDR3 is TGTGCCAGCAGTGAGGGGGGGGGTGCCGTCACTGAAGCTTTCTTT.

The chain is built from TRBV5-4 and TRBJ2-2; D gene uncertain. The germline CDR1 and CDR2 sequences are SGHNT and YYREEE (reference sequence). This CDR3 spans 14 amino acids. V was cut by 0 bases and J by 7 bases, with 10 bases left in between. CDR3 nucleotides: TGTGCCAGCAGCTTGGCTTTGGCGAGCGGGGAGCTGTTTTTT. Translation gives CASSLALASGELFF.

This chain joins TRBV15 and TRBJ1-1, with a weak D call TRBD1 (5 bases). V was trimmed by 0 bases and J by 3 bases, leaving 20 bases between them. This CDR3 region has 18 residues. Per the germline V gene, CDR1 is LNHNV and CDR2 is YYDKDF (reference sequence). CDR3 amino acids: CATSRDLEGPGADTEAFF. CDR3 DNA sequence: TGTGCCACCAGCAGAGATTTAGAGGGGCCCGGTGCTGACACTGAAGCTTTCTTT.

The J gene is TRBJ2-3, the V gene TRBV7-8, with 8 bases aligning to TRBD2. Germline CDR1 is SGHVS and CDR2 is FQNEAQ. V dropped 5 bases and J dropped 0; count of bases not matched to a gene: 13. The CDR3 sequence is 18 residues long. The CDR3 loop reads CASSQGLLASGSTDTQYF. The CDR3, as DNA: TGTGCCAGCAGCCAAGGTTTATTAGCTAGCGGGAGCACAGATACGCAGTATTTT.

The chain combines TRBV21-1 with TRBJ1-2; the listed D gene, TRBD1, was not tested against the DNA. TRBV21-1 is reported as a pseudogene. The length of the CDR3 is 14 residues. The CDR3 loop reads CASSTTDSVQGYTF. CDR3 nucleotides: TGTGCCAGCAGCACGACGGACAGCGTTCAGGGCTACACCTTC.

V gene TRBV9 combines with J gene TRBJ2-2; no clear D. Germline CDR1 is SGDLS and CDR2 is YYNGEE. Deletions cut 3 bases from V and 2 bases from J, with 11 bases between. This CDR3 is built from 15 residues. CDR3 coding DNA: TGTGCCAGCAGCGCCGAATTTAGCAACACCGGGGAGCTGTTTTTT. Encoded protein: CASSAEFSNTGELFF.

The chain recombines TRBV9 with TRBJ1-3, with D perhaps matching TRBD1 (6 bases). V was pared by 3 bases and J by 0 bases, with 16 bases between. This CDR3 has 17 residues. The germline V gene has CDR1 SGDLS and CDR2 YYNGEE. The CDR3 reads CASSEGHTADSGNTIYF. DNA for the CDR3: TGTGCCAGCAGCGAGGGACACACAGCCGACTCTGGAAACACCATATATTTT.

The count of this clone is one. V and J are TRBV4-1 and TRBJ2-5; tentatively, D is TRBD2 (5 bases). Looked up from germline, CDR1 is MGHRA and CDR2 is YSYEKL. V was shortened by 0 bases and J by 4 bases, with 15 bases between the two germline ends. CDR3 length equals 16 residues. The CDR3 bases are TGCGCCAGCAGCCAAGATCCCCGGGGAGATGGAGAGACCCAGTACTTC. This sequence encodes CASSQDPRGDGETQYF.